The rows below give T cell receptor beta chains drawn from one sample of a study of identical twins. Each CDR3 protein is one row after TCRdb ran MiXCR on the 5' RACE reads. The sample carries 1.5 million to 2 million distinct CDR3 sequences, about 32% recorded once. The specimen was cord blood. Receptor source: a newborn girl in good health. CDR3s leave out the opening cysteine and the closing phenylalanine or tryptophan. The order of the fields is clone size, V gene, J gene, CDR3 protein. Clone size, where shown, is once, few, many, or a class for clones that have expanded.

few,TRBV28,TRBJ1-5,ASSLIRRKGNQPQH
few,TRBV5-1,TRBJ2-2,ASRTGTSGFSGELF
-,TRBV6-6,TRBJ2-3,ASSYGQFSIGTDTQY
-,TRBV4-1,TRBJ2-1,ASSRRGAGSYNEQF
-,TRBV27,-,ASSLDFGTRTGEQY
once,TRBV5-1,TRBJ2-3,ASGQRPGEGTDTQY
few,TRBV3-1,TRBJ2-1,ASSQFQGSSGSHEQF
few,TRBV28,TRBJ2-7,ASSPRRLLPYEQY
few,TRBV28,TRBJ2-3,ASSGRFGDTQY
-,TRBV30,-,ACLTSLEQY
-,TRBV18,-,ASSPDLKSYEQY
few,TRBV5-8,TRBJ1-2,ASSFYRFNYGYT
few,TRBV2,TRBJ1-2,ASYRDGYT
few,TRBV3-1,TRBJ2-1,ASSRRLANNEQF
-,TRBV20-1,-,SARGVGDSNNNEQY
few,TRBV7-2,TRBJ2-1,ASSLGGGGLASNEQF
-,TRBV5-1,TRBJ2-3,ASSLGAAGDTQY
-,TRBV20-1,TRBJ2-7,SAERGGVDNEQY
-,TRBV9,TRBJ2-1,ASSVGAVREQF
few,TRBV20-1,TRBJ2-2,SASGGPNTGELF
few,TRBV11-3,TRBJ2-1,ASSLSPGDNEQF
-,TRBV7-2,TRBJ1-5,ASSLIAENQPQH
few,TRBV6-2/TRBV6-3,TRBJ2-7,ASSYSIWGGEQY
few,TRBV7-2,TRBJ2-7,ASRVGSGGNYEQY
few,TRBV5-1,TRBJ1-1,ASSYPGQRSEAF
-,TRBV15,TRBJ1-1,ATSRDTEAF
-,TRBV9,TRBJ2-4,ASSVGVGQGNIQY
few,TRBV9,TRBJ1-1,ASSGTGGNTEAF
few,TRBV24-1,TRBJ1-1,ATSDAGGSRTEAF
-,TRBV5-6,-,ASSLALAGSSYNEQY
few,TRBV20-1,TRBJ1-4,SAGPYRGRREKLF
few,TRBV7-9,TRBJ2-1,ASSLVVGMRNEQF
few,TRBV11-2,TRBJ2-7,ASSVQGAHSYEQY
-,TRBV25-1,TRBJ1-6,ASSEVGHPPLH
-,TRBV5-1,TRBJ2-2,ASSGIGLAGGTGELF
-,TRBV3-1,-,ASGPTSGSSYEQF
-,TRBV28,TRBJ2-7,ASSSFWVSSYEQY
-,TRBV11-2,TRBJ2-7,ASSLDVAGYNEQY
-,TRBV24-1,TRBJ1-5,ATSDGGQPQH
-,TRBV27,TRBJ2-5,ASSLWTGGQETQY
few,TRBV20-1,TRBJ2-1,SATLAGAVNEQF
-,TRBV7-8,TRBJ2-7,ASSKREGPREQY
-,TRBV12-3/TRBV12-4,TRBJ1-5,ASSHGNQPQH
many,TRBV6-2/TRBV6-3,TRBJ2-7,ASSYTAGVYEQY
few,TRBV14,-,ASSQGLASREDEQY
few,TRBV21-1,TRBJ2-1,ASSKGGEDEQF
-,TRBV6-6,-,ASRGPYNEQY
once,TRBV7-2,TRBJ2-3,ASSLALAPGADTQY
-,TRBV5-1,TRBJ1-1,ATSTGGNTEAF
-,TRBV6-6,TRBJ1-6,ASSYSTGAPLH
few,TRBV4-2,TRBJ1-6,ASSQDAGSSYNSPLH
-,TRBV4-1,TRBJ2-7,ASSQFPDQPSYEQY
-,TRBV11-1,TRBJ1-1,ASSLWRDRVNTEAF
once,TRBV4-1,TRBJ2-1,ASSQSGSSYNKQF
-,TRBV20-1,TRBJ1-4,SASPHSSWEKLF
-,TRBV25-1,TRBJ2-4,ASSDRLKNIQY
-,TRBV5-1,-,ASSLGDSGDYEQY
few,TRBV20-1,TRBJ2-3,SATRGGGPTDTQY